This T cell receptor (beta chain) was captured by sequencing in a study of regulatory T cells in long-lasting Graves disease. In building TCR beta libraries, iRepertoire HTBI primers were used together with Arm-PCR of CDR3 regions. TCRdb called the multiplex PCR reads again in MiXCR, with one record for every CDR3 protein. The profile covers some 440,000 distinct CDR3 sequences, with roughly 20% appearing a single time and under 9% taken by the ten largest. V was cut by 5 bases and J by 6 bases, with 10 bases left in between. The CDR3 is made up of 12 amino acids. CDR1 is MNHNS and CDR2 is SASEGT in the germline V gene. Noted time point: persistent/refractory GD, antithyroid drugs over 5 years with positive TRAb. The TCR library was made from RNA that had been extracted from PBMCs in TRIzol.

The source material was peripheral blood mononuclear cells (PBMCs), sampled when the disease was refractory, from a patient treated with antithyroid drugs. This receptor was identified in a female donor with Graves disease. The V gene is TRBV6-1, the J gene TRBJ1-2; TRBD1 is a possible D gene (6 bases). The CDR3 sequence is CASSPGADGYTF. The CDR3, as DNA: TGTGCCAGCAGTCCGGGGGCTGATGGCTACACCTTC.